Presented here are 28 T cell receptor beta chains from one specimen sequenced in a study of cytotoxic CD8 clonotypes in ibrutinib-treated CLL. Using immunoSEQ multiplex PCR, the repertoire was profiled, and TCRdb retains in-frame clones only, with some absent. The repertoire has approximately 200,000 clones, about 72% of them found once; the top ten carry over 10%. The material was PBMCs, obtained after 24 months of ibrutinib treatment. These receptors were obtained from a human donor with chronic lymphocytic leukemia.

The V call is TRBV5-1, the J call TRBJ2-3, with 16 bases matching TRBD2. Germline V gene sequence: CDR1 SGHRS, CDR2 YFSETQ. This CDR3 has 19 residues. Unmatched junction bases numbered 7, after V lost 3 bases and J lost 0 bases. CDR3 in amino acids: CASSSGLAGGVSSTDTQYF. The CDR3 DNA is TGCGCCAGCAGCTCGGGACTAGCGGGAGGGGTTTCTAGCACAGATACGCAGTATTTT.

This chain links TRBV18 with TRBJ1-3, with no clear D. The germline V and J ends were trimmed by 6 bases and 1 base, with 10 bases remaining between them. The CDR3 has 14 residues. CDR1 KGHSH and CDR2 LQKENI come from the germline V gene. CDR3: CASSGAQSGNTIYF. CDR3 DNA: TGTGCCAGCTCGGGCGCACAGTCTGGAAACACCATATATTTT.

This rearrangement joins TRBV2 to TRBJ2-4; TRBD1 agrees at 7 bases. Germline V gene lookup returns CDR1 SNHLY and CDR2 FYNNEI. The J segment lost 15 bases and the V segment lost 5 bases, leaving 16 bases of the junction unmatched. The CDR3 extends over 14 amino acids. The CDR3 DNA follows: TGTGCCAGCAGTCCCCGGGTCATTACAGGGGTGGGGTACTTC. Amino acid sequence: CASSPRVITGVGYF.

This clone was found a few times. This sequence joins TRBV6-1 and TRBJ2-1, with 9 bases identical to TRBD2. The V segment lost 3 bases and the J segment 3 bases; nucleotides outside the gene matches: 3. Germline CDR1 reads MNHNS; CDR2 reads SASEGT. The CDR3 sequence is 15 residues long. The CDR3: CASSETSGIYNEQFF. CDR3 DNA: TGTGCCAGCAGTGAGACTAGCGGAATCTACAATGAGCAGTTCTTC.

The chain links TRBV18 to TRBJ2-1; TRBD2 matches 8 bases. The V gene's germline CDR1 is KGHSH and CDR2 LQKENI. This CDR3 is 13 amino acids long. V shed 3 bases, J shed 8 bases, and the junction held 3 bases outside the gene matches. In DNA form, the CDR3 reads TGTGCCAGCTCACCCCCAGCGGGAGATGAGCAGTTCTTC. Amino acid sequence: CASSPPAGDEQFF.

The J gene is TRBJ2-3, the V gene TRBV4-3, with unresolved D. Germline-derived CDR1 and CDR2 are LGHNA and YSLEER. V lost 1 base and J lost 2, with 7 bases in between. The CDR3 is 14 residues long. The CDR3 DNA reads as TGCGCCAGCAGCCAAGGGCTATTCACAGATACGCAGTATTTT. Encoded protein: CASSQGLFTDTQYF.

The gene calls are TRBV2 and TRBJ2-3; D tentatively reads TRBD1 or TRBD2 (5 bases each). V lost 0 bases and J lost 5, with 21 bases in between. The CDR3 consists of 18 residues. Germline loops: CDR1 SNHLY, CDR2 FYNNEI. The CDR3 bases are TGTGCCAGCAGTGAAGCGCTTCGGGGCAGGCACCCGGGAGATACGCAGTATTTT. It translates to CASSEALRGRHPGDTQYF. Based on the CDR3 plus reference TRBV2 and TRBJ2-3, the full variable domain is EPEVTQTPSHQVTQMGQEVILRCVPISNHLYFYWYRQILGQKVEFLVSFYNNEISEKSEIFDDQFSVERPDGSNFTLKIRSTKLEDSAMYFCASSEALRGRHPGDTQYFGPGTRLTVL.

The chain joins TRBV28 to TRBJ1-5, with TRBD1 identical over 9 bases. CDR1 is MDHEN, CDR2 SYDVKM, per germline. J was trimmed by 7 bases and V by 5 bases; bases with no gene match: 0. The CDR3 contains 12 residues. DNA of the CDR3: TGTGCCAGCAGTACAGGGGGCCAGCCCCAGCATTTT. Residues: CASSTGGQPQHF.

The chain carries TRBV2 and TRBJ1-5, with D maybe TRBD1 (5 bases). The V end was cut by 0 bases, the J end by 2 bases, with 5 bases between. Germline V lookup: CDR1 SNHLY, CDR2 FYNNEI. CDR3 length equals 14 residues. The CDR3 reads CASSEAGGNQPQHF. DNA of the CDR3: TGTGCCAGCAGTGAAGCAGGGGGCAATCAGCCCCAGCATTTT.

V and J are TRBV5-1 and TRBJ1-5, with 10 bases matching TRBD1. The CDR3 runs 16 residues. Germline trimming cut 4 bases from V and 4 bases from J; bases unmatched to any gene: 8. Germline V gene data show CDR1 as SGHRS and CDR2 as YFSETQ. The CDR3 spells CASSETGTGVNQPQHF. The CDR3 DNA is TGCGCCAGCAGCGAAACCGGGACAGGGGTAAATCAGCCCCAGCATTTT. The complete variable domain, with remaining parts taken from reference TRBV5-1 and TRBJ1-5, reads KAGVTQTPRYLIKTRGQQVTLSCSPISGHRSVSWYQQTPGQGLQFLFEYFSETQRNKGNFPGRFSGRQFSNSRSEMNVSTLELGDSALYLCASSETGTGVNQPQHFGDGTRLSIL.

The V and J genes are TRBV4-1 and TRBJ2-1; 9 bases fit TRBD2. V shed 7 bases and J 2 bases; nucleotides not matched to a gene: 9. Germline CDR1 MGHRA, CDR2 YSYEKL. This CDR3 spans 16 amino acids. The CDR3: CASTPQGGRAYNEQFF. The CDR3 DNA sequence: TGCGCCAGCACCCCCCAAGGCGGGAGGGCCTACAATGAGCAGTTCTTC.

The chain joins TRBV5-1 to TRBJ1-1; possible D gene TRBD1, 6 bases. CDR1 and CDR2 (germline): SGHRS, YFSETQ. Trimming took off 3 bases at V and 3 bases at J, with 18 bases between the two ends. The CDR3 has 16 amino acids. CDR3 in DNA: TGCGCCAGCAGCTCTCCACAGGGTCGGACGTACACTGAAGCTTTCTTT. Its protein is CASSSPQGRTYTEAFF.

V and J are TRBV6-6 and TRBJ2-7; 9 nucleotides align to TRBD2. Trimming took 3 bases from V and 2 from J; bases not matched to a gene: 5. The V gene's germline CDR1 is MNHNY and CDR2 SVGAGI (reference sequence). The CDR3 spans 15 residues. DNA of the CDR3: TGTGCCAGCAGTTATGGGACTAGCAATGCCTACGAGCAGTACTTC. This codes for CASSYGTSNAYEQYF.

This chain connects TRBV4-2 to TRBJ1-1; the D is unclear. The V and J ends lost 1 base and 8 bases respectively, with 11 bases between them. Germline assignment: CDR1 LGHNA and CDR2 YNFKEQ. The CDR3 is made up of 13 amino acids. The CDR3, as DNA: TGTGCCAGCAGCCAAGTGGCAGAAAGAGAAGCTTTCTTT. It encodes CASSQVAEREAFF.

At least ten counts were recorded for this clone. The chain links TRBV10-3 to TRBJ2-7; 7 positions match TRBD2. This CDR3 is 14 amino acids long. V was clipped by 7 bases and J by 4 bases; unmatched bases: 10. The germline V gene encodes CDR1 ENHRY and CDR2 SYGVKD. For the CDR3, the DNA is TGTGCCATCAAGCCTCTAGCGGACGATTACGAGCAGTACTTC. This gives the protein CAIKPLADDYEQYF.

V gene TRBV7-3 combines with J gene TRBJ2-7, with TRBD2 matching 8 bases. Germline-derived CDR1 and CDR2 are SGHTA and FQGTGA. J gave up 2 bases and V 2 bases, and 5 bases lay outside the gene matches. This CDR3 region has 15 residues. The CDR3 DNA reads TGTGCCAGCAGCTTAGGGGCGGGAGGTCCCTACGAGCAGTACTTC. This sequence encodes CASSLGAGGPYEQYF.

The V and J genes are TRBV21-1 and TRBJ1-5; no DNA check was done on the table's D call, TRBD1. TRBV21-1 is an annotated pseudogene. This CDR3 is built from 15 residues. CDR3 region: CASSKGTGTNQPQHF. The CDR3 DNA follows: TGTGCCAGCAGCAAAGGGACAGGGACAAATCAGCCCCAGCATTTT.

CDR3 DNA sequence: TGCGCCAGCAGCCAAGCCGGGACAGAGCCCTACGAGCAGTACTTC. Its translation: CASSQAGTEPYEQYF. V gene TRBV4-1 combines with J gene TRBJ2-7, with TRBD1 identical over 7 bases. Germline V gene sequence: CDR1 MGHRA, CDR2 YSYEKL. The V and J ends lost 1 base and 2 bases, in that order; junction bases with no gene match: 5. The CDR3 extends over 15 amino acids.

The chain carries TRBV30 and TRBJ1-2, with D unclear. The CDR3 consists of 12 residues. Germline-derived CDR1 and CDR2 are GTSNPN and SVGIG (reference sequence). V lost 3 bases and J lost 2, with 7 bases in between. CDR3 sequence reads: CAWRGFNYGYTF. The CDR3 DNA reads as TGTGCCTGGAGGGGGTTCAACTATGGCTACACCTTC.

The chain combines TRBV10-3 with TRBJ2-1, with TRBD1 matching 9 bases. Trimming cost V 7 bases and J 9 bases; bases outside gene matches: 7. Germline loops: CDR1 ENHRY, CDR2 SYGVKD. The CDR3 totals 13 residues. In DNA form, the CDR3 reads TGTGCCATCATGATACAGGGGGCTGGTGAGCAGTTCTTC. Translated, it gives CAIMIQGAGEQFF.

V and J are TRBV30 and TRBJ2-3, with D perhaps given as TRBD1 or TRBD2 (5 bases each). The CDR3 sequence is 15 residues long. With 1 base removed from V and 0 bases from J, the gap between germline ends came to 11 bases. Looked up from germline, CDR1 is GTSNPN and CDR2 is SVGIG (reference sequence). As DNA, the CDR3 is TGTGCCTGGAGTGCGGGGCTAGCCAGCACAGATACGCAGTATTTT. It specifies CAWSAGLASTDTQYF.

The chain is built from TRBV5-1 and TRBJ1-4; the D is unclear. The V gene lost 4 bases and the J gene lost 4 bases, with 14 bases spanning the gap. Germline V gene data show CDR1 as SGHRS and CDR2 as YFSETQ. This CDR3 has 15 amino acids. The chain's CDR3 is CASSPAGVNNEKLFF. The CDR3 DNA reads TGCGCCAGCAGCCCCGCGGGAGTGAATAATGAAAAACTGTTTTTT.

CDR3 amino acids: CASSQRGFQETQYF. In DNA form, the CDR3 reads TGTGCCAGCAGCCAAAGGGGGTTTCAAGAGACCCAGTACTTC. The chain joins TRBV4-2 to TRBJ2-5; maybe TRBD1 (6 bases). Germline assignment: CDR1 LGHNA and CDR2 YNFKEQ. CDR3 length: 14 residues. V was pared by 2 bases and J by 2 bases, with 9 bases between.

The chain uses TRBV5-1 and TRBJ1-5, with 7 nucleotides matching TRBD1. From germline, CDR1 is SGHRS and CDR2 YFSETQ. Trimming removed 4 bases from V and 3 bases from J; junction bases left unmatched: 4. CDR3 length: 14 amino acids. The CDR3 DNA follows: TGCGCCAGCAGCCTACAGGGGAACAATCAGCCCCAGCATTTT. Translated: CASSLQGNNQPQHF.

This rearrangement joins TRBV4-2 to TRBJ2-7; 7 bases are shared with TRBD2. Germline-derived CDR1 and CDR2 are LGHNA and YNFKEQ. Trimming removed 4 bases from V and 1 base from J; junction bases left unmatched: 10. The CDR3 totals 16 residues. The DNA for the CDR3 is TGTGCCAGCAGCCTGTCTGGGCAGGGAGGGTCCTACGAGCAGTACTTC. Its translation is CASSLSGQGGSYEQYF.

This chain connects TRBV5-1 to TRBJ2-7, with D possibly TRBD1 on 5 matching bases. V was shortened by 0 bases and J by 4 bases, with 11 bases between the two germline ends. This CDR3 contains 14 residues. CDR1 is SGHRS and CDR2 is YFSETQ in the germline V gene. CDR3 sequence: CASSLEGQGYEQYF. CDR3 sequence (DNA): TGCGCCAGCAGCTTGGAAGGGCAGGGATACGAGCAGTACTTC.

CDR3 bases: TGTGCCAGCAGCTTGGGAGCGGGAGTCTCCAATGAGCAGTTCTTC. Translated: CASSLGAGVSNEQFF. The rearrangement uses TRBV11-2 and TRBJ2-1, with 8 bases aligning to TRBD2. Germline CDR1 reads SGHAT; CDR2 reads FQNNGV. After removal of 3 bases from V and 6 bases from J, the junction contained 7 bases not matched to a gene. The CDR3 is made up of 15 amino acids.

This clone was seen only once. CDR3 residues: CASSLTSGKYEQYF. The DNA for the CDR3 is TGTGCCAGCAGCTTGACTAGCGGGAAATACGAGCAGTACTTC. The genes are TRBV5-6 and TRBJ2-7, with TRBD2 matching over 10 bases. The CDR3 loop spans 14 amino acids. V lost 1 base, J lost 4 bases, and 2 bases stayed unmatched. Germline CDR1 is SGHDT and CDR2 is YYEEEE.